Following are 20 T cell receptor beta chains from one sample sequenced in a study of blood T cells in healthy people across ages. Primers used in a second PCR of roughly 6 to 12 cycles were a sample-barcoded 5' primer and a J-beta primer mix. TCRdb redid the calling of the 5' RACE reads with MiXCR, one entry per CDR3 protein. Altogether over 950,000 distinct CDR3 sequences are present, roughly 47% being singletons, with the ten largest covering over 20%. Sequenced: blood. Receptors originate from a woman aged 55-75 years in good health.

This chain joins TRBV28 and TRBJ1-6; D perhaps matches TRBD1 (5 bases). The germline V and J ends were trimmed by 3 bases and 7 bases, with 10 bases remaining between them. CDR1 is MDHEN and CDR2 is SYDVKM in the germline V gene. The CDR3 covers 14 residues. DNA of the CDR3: TGTGCCAGCAGTTTTATCTGGGGCAATTCACCCCTCCACTTT. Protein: CASSFIWGNSPLHF. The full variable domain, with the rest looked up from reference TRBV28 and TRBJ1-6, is DVKVTQSSRYLVKRTGEKVFLECVQDMDHENMFWYRQDPGLGLRLIYFSYDVKMKEKGDIPEGYSVSREKKERFSLILESASTNQTSMYLCASSFIWGNSPLHFGNGTRLTVT.

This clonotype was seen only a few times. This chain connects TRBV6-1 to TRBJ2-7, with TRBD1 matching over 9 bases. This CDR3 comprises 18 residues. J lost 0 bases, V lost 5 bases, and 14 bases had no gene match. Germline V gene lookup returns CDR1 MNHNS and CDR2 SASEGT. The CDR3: CASSPARGRQGVSYEQYF. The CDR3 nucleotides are TGTGCCAGCAGTCCCGCAAGGGGTCGACAGGGGGTCTCCTACGAGCAGTACTTC.

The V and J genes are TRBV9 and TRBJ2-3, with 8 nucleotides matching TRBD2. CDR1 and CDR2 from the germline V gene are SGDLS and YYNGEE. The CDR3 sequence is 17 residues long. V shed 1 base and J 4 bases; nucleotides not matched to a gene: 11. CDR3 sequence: CASSVPGGGVVSDTQYF. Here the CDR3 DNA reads TGTGCCAGCAGCGTACCCGGGGGGGGAGTTGTGTCAGATACGCAGTATTTT.

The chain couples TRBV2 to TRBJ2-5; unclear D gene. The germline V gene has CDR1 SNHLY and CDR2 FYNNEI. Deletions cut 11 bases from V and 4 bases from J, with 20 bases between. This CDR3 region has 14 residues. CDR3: CACQKDGGVETQYF. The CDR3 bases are TGTGCCTGTCAAAAAGATGGTGGGGTAGAGACCCAGTACTTC. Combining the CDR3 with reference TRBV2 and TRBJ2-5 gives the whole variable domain EPEVTQTPSHQVTQMGQEVILRCVPISNHLYFYWYRQILGQKVEFLVSFYNNEISEKSEIFDDQFSVERPDGSNFTLKIRSTKLEDSAMYFCACQKDGGVETQYFGPGTRLLVL.

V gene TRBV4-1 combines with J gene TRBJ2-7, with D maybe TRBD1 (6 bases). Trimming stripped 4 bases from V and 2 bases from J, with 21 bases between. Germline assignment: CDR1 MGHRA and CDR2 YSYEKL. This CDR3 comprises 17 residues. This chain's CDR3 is CASSRPALGASTYEQYF. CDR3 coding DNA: TGCGCCAGCAGCCGGCCTGCCTTGGGGGCTTCAACCTACGAGCAGTACTTC.

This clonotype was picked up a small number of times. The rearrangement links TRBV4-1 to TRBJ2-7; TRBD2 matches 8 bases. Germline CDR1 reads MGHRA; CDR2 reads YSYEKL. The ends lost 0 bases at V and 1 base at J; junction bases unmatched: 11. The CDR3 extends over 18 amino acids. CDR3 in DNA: TGCGCCAGCAGCCAAGAACCCGGGGGGGCAGGGCCATCCTACGAGCAGTACTTC. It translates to CASSQEPGGAGPSYEQYF.

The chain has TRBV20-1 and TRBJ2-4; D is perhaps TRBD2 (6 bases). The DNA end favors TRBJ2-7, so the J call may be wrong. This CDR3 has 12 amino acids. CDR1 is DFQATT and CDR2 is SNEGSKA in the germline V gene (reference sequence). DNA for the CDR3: TGCAGTGCTAGGAAGTCGGGGGTCGAGCAGTACTTC. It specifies CSARKSGVEQYF.

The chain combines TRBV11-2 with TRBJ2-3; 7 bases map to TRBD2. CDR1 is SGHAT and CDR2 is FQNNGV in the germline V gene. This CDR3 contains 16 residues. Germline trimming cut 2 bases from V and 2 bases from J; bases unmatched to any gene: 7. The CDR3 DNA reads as TGTGCCAGCAGCTTACAATTAGCGGGCGCCACAGATACGCAGTATTTT. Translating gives CASSLQLAGATDTQYF.

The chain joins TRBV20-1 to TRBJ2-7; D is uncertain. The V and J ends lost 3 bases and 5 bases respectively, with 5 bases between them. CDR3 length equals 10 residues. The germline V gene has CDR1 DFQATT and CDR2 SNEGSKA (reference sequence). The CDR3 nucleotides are TGCAGTGCTAGCCCCGACGAGCAGTACTTC. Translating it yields CSASPDEQYF.

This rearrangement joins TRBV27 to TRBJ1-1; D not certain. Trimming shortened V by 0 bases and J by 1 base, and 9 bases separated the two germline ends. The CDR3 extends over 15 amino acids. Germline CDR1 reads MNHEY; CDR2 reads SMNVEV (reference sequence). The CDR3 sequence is CASSLSDPSNTEAFF. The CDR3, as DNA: TGTGCCAGCAGTTTATCGGACCCTTCGAACACTGAAGCTTTCTTT.

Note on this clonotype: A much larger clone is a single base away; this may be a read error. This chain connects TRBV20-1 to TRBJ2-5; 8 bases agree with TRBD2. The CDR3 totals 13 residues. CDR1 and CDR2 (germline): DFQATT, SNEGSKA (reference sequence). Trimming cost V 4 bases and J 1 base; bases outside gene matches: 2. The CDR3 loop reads CSAKAGGQETQYF. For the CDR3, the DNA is TGCAGTGCTAAGGCGGGAGGCCAAGAGACCCAGTACTTC.

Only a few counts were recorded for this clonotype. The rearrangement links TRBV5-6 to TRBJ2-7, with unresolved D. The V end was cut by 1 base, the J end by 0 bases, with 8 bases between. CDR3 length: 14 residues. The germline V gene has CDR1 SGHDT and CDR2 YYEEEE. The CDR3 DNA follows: TGTGCCAGCAGCTTGAAAGGTTTCTCCTACGAGCAGTACTTC. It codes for CASSLKGFSYEQYF.

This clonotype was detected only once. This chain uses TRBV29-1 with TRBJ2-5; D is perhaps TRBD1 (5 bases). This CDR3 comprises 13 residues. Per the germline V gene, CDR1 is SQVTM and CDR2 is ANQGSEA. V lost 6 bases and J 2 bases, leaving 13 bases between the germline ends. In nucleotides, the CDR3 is TGCAGCGTGCATTCAGGGTTACAAGAGACCCAGTACTTC. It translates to CSVHSGLQETQYF.

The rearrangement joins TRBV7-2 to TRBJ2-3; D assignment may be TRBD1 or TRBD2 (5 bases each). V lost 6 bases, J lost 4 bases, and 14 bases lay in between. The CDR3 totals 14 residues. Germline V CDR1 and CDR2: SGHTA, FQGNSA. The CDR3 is CASRRGMGADTQYF. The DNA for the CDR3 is TGTGCCAGCAGGAGGGGAATGGGGGCAGATACGCAGTATTTT.

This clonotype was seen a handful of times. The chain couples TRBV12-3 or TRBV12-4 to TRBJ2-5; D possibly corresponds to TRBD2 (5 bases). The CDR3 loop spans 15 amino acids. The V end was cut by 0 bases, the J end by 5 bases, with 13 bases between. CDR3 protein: CASSLARSRRETQYF. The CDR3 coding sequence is TGTGCCAGCAGTTTAGCGCGATCCAGGAGGGAGACCCAGTACTTC.

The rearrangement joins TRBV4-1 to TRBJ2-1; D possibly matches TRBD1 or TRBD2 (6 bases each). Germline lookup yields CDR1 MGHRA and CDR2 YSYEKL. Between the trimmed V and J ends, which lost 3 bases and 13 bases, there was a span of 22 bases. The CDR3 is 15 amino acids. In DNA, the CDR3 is TGCGCCAGCAGCCAGGTGCAGGGGAGGAGAGAGACCCAGTTCTTC. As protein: CASSQVQGRRETQFF.

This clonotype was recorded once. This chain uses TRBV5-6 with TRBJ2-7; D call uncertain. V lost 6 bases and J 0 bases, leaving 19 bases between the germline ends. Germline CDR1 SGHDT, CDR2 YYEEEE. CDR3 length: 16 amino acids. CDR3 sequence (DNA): TGTGCCAGCAATTCCTACGTGGCTCAAAGCTCCTACGAGCAGTACTTC. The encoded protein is CASNSYVAQSSYEQYF.

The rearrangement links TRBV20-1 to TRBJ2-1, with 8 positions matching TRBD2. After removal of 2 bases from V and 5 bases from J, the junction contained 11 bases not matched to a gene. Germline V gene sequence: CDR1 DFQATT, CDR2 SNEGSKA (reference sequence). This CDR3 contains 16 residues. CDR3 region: CSARTNSLAGHNEQFF. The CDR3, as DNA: TGCAGTGCTAGAACAAACAGCTTAGCGGGGCACAATGAGCAGTTCTTC.

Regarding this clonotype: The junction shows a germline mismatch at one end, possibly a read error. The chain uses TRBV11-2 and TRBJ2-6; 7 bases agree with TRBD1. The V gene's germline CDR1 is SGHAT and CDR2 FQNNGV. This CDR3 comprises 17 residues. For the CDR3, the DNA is TGTGCCAGCGGCTTAGATGGGGACAGAAACGGGGCCAACGTCCTGACTTTC. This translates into CASGLDGDRNGANVLTF.

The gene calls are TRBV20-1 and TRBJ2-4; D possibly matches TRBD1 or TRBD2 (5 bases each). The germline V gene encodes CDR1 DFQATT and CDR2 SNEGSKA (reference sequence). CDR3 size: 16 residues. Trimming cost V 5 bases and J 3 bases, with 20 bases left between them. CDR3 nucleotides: TGCAGTGCTGCCTTATTTACTGGGACCCTCAAAAACATTCAGTACTTC. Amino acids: CSAALFTGTLKNIQYF.